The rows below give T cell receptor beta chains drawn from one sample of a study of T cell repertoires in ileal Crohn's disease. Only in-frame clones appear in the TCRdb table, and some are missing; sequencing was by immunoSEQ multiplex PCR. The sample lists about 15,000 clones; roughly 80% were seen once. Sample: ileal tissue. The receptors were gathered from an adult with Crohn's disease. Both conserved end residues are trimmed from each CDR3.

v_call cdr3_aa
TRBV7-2 ASSFLVLGGTEAF
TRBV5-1 ASSLAGGRAAGELF
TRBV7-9 ASSHGSDEQF
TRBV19 ASSINGPNQPQH
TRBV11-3 ASSQGQNTDTQY
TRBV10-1 ASSTGGWTEAF
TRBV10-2 ATGTGSDTEAF
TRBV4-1 ASSQDVNSHYGYT
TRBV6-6 ASSWAGGLAYEQY
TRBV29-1 SVDRDTGELF
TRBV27 ASSSSGYTDTQY
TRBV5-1 ASSSGQTSYEQY
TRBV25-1 AAGLGIPGADTQY
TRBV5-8 ASSSELTGSPLH
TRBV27 ASSMGQGLFETQY
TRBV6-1 ASTGQFTGNTIY
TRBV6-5 ASSSTGGLGAQH
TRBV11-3 ASSPGLAGPTGELF
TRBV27 ASSSSPIAVRGQF
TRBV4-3 ASSQDGGREAF
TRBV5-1 ASSFGGQGSDTQY
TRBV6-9 ASSRTSPGNEQF
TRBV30 AWKTGSRTQY
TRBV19 ASSMGQASGANVLT
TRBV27 ASSSASLGQGGYGYT
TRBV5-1 ASSRGTSGTNTGELF
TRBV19 ASSTGQGINQPQH
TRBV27 ASSHGQGWQF
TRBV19 ASSLRTHMNTEAF
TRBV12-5 ASGRTSGRLYNEQF
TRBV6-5 ASLTDTGGSQPQH